This T cell receptor (beta chain) came from a study of blood T cells in healthy people across ages (dated by TCRdb to about 2015). For the study in its entirety: In model experiments, roughly one uniquely barcoded TCR beta cDNA molecule per two T cells was captured by template switching. Age-related changes in TCR beta repertoire diversity were measured in the study by deep sequencing normalized with unique cDNA molecular identifiers. Four age groups were formed from the donors: young (average roughly 15 years), middle-aged (around 37), aged (under 70) and long-lived (about 75). For two donors (one aged 18 to 30 and one aged 80 or older), the study analyzed two additional independent replicas of 1 million unique cDNA reads from the same blood draw. Summary of the overall study and its limitations: The long-lived group showed more naive CD4+ T cells, fewer expanded clones and increased TCR diversity than the aged group, suggesting age selection. Estimates of total diversity based on one million sequenced T cells were regarded as lower bounds and as underestimates. Since profiling was done on bulk unsorted PBMCs, naive and antigen-experienced compartments could not be conclusively compared. Donor CMV infection status was unknown, potentially confounding age-related changes in expanded clonotypes. A strong correlation was found between observed TCR beta diversity and the percentage of naive T cells measured by flow cytometry. As age increased, observed TCR beta diversity per million T cells dropped in a roughly linear way, and a significant reduction was already evident by age 40.

Points on this clonotype: The target of this receptor is not known. The sample holds no much larger clone one base away, and base qualities are not on file.

Donors were a few dozen systemically healthy Caucasian individuals from Russia aged roughly 6 to 100 years. Each donor gave about 9.2 milliliters of peripheral blood, drawn into EDTA-treated Vacutainer tubes. PBMCs were isolated by Ficoll-Paque density-gradient centrifugation, with at least 6 million obtained per sample. Total RNA was extracted from PBMCs with Trizol reagent, with at least 6 micrograms obtained per sample. The percentages of naive CD45RAhigh/CD27high T cells were determined by flow cytometry on a PBMC aliquot from every donor. Sequences SGHRS (CDR1) and YFSETQ (CDR2) are obtained from the germline V gene. The CDR3 measures 14 amino acids from cysteine to phenylalanine. The CDR3 DNA has 42 bases and is translated from base 1. V and J are trimmed by 7 bases and 3 bases, and the gene matches miss 7 bases of the junction. Libraries came from 5' RACE. The sample was run on an Illumina HiSeq 2500. A second roughly 6 to 12 cycle PCR used a sample-barcoded 5' primer and a J-beta primer mix. Each TCR beta cDNA molecule received a unique molecular identifier from a template-switch 5' adaptor carrying 12 random nucleotides. Each sample yielded at least 2.5 million CDR3-containing paired-end reads. First-strand cDNA was synthesized from all RNA with the Mint cDNA synthesis kit, primed by a TRBC-specific oligonucleotide. Following uracil-DNA glycosylase treatment, all cDNA underwent a first 18-cycle PCR with the universal primers M1SS and BC2_uni_R. In the original analysis: For normalization, 1 million high-quality reads were randomly selected from each sample, with every read carrying a distinct molecular identifier. Instead of being binned into consensus sequences, reads with shared molecular identifiers were discarded. MiTCR, run with a Q25 quality threshold and the strictest error-elimination algorithm, handled CDR3 identification, clonotype clustering and error correction. A nonparametric unseen species model with Euler transformation was used to estimate lower-bound total TCR beta diversity. Through fastp at Q25 and MiXCR, TCRdb rebuilt clones from the public reads, retaining in-frame beta chains. CDR3 protein sequences are deduplicated, and each keeps its most common genes and DNA. The V and J calls here are based on TCRdb, not the publication. The sample yields 750,000 to 950,000 distinct CDR3 sequences; 29% were counted once. The biggest ten clones account for more than 8.5% of the sample.

A further study also used this sample, focusing on T cells of mothers and their children. As that second paper reports: Nine systemically healthy Caucasian individuals served as donors, namely three mothers together with their six children. cDNA synthesis consumed the entire amount of extracted RNA, loaded at approximately 1.6 ug RNA in each 15 ul reaction. In the second PCR, the M1S primer introduced both the sample barcodes and 2-4 random nucleotides. Each mother yielded over 8.5 million TCR beta CDR3 reads and each child some 3 million reads. Thymic selection similarly shapes TCR recombination output in related and unrelated pairs, with minor effect from inherited differences. Related mother-child pairs always showed normalized repertoire overlap that was slightly higher than in unrelated mother-child pairs, though the difference was never significant. Persistent microchimeric T cell clones were not detected, at a sensitivity of about 100 clones per million clonotypes. To look for features that set related mother-child pairs apart from unrelated individuals, the researchers ran deep NGS to compare the TCR beta repertoires of mothers and children. Mothers averaged about 40 +/- 4 years of age and children averaged around 10 +/- 4 years. After adapter ligation was performed with NEBNext reagents, the libraries were sequenced on an Illumina HiSeq 2000 with 100+100 nt paired-end reads. Mother and child libraries were prepared a month apart and sequenced in separate runs to prevent cross-contamination. Between about 500,000 and 2,100,000 distinct TCR beta clonotypes were identified per donor. Naive TCR beta clonotypes were estimated from low-frequency clonotypes matched to each donor's FACS-determined naive share, without sorting.

The sequence links TRBV5-1 to TRBJ2-1; the central 7 bases match TRBD1. This clonotype was sampled from a woman aged 40 to 50 in good health. Material: blood. The bases read TGCGCCAGCGAGGCCGGGACAGACTACAATGAGCAGTTCTTC. Translated, this is CASEAGTDYNEQFF.